Listed below are T cell receptor beta chains from one sample, sequenced in a study of human T cells and chemical hapten exposure. TCRdb passed the RACE reads through MiXCR, listing each CDR3 protein once. In the table there are 250,000 or so distinct CDR3 sequences, around 7.3% of which are singletons. Sequences were derived from whole blood, sampled in connection with sensitization to the hapten diphenylcyclopropenone (DPC). These receptor sequences come from a man aged 18 to 29 with alopecia areata. Some clones in this sample may be carry-over from other donors' samples. The CDR3 runs from the conserved cysteine through the conserved F or W. D genes are given only for firm matches. Expanded clones are given a class, and other clones once, few, many or no size at all.

J gene,D gene,CDR3 length,clone size,V gene,CDR3 DNA,CDR3 protein
TRBJ1-3,-,13,few,TRBV6-5,TGTGCCAGCAGACAGGGCTCTGGAAACACCATATATTTT,CASRQGSGNTIYF
TRBJ1-1,-,13,-,TRBV2,TGTGCCAGCAGTGGTCCAGCGGACACTGAAGCTTTCTTT,CASSGPADTEAFF
TRBJ1-2,-,13,few,TRBV6-2/TRBV6-3,TGTGCCAGCAGTATCGACAGCCTCTATGGCTACACCTTC,CASSIDSLYGYTF
TRBJ2-2,-,15,few,TRBV13,TGTGCCAGCAGCTTAGAATACAGGACCACCGGGGAGCTGTTTTTT,CASSLEYRTTGELFF
TRBJ2-3,-,15,-,TRBV12-3/TRBV12-4,TGTGCCAGCAGGGGCATAGGAGGGAGAACCGATACGCAGTATTTT,CASRGIGGRTDTQYF
TRBJ2-3,-,14,few,TRBV5-5,TGTGCCAGCAGCTCTCAAGAGGCCCCAGATACGCAGTATTTT,CASSSQEAPDTQYF
TRBJ2-7,-,13,-,TRBV4-3,TGCGCCAGCAGCCAAGTTTGGAATTACGAGCAGTACTTC,CASSQVWNYEQYF
TRBJ2-1,TRBD1,13,-,TRBV6-2/TRBV6-3,TGTGCCAGCACCGAAACAGGGGACAATGAGCAGTTCTTC,CASTETGDNEQFF
TRBJ2-5,-,15,-,TRBV6-1,TGTGCCAGCAGTGAAGGGGTTGCTCCACGAGAGACCCAGTACTTC,CASSEGVAPRETQYF
TRBJ1-5,-,13,few,TRBV20-1,TGCAGTGTTGGACCGCCCGATAATCAGCCCCAGCATTTT,CSVGPPDNQPQHF
TRBJ1-4,-,15,-,TRBV18,TGTGCCAGCTCACTTCCGGGACGGAGTAATGAAAAACTGTTTTTT,CASSLPGRSNEKLFF
TRBJ2-5,TRBD2,16,-,TRBV3-1,TGTGCCAGCAGCCCTTGGCGATTAGCGGGGGGAGAGACCCAGTACTTC,CASSPWRLAGGETQYF
TRBJ1-1,-,13,few,TRBV14,TGTGCCAGCAGCCAAGATATTGCATCTGAAGCTTTCTTT,CASSQDIASEAFF
TRBJ1-1,-,13,many,TRBV7-9,TGTGCCAGCAGCTTTCAAGAGGGCACTGAAGCTTTCTTT,CASSFQEGTEAFF
TRBJ2-5,TRBD1,15,few,TRBV6-2/TRBV6-3,TGTGCCAGCAGTTCGTACAGGGGCCTGGAAGAGACCCAGTACTTC,CASSSYRGLEETQYF